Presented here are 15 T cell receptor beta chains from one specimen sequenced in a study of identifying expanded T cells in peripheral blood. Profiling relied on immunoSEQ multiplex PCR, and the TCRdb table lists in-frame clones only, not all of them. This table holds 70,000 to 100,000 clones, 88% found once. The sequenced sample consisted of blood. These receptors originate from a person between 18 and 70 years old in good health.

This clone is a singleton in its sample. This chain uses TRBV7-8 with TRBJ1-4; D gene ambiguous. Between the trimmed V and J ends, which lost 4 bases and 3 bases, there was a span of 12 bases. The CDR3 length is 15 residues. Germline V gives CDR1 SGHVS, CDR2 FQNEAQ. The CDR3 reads CASSSRVAANEKLFF. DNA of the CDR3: TGTGCCAGCAGCTCAAGGGTCGCGGCTAATGAAAAACTGTTTTTT.

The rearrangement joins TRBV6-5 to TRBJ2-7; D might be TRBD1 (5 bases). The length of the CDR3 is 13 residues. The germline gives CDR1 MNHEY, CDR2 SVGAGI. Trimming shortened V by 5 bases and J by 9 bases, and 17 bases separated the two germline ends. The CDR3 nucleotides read TGTGCCAGCAGTCCCTTTGGGGCCACAGGGCAGTACTTC. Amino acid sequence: CASSPFGATGQYF.

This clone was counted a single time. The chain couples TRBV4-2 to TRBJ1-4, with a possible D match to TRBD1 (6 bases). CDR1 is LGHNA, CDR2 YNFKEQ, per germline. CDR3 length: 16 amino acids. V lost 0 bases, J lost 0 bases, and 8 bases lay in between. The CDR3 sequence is CASSQDRTATNEKLFF. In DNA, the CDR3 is TGTGCCAGCAGCCAAGATCGGACAGCAACTAATGAAAAACTGTTTTTT.

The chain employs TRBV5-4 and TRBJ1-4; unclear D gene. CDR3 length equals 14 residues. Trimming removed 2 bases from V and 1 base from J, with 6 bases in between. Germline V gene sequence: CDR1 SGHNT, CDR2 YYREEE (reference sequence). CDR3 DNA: TGTGCCAGCAGCTTTGGAGGAACTAATGAAAAACTGTTTTTT. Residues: CASSFGGTNEKLFF.

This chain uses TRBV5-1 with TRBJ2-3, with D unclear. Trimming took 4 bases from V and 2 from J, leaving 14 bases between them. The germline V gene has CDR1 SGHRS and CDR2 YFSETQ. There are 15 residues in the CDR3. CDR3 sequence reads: CASSRETHYTDTQYF. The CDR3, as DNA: TGCGCCAGCAGCCGCGAAACGCATTACACAGATACGCAGTATTTT.

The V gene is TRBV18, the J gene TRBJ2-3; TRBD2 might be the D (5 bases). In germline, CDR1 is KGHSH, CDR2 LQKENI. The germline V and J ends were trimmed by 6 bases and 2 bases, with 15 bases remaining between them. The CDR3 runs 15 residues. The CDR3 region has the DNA TGTGCCAGCTCCCGGGATCTCCCCTCCACAGATACGCAGTATTTT. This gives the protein CASSRDLPSTDTQYF.

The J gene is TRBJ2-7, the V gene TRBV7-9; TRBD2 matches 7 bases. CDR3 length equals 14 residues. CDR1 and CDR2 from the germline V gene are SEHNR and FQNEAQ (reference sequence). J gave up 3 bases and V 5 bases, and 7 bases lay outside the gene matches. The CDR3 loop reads CASSRGLGDYEQYF. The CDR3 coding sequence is TGTGCCAGCAGCCGAGGACTAGGGGACTACGAGCAGTACTTC.

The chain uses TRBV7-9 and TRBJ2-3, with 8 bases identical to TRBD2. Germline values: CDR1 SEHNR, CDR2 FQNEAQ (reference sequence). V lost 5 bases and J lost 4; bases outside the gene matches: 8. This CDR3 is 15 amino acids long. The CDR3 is CASSPSGGGADTQYF. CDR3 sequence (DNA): TGTGCCAGCAGCCCCTCGGGGGGGGGAGCAGATACGCAGTATTTT.

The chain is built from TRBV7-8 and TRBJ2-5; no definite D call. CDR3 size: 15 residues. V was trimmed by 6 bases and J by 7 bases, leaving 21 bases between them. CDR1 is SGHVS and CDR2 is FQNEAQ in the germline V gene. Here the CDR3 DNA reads TGTGCCAGCAGAGGCCTGGGATCGGGTGGTGGGACCCAGTACTTC. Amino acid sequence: CASRGLGSGGGTQYF.

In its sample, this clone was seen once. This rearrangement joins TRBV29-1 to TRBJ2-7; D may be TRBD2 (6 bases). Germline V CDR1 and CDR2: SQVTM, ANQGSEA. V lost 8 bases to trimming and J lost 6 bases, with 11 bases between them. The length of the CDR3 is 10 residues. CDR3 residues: CSYGGPEQYF. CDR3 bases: TGCAGCTACGGGGGTCCCGAGCAGTACTTC.

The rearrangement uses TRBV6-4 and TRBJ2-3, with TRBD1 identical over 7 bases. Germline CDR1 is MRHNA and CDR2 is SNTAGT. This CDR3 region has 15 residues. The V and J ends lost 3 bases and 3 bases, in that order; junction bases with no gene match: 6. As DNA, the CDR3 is TGTGCCAGCAGTGAGGGTGAGGGGGCAACAGATACGCAGTATTTT. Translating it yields CASSEGEGATDTQYF.

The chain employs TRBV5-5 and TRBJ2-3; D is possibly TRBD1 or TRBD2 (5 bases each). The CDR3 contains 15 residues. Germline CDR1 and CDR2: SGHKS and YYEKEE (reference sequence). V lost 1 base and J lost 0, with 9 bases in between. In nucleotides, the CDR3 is TGTGCCAGCAGCTTGCTTGGGGGAAGCACAGATACGCAGTATTTT. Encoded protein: CASSLLGGSTDTQYF.

The CDR3 sequence is CASSPPQGAPYEQYF. CDR3 nucleotides: TGTGCCAGCTCACCTCCCCAGGGGGCCCCCTACGAGCAGTACTTC. This chain joins TRBV18 and TRBJ2-7; 8 nucleotides match TRBD1. The CDR3 loop spans 15 amino acids. V trimming: 3 bases; J trimming: 2 bases; junction bases outside the gene matches: 6. From germline, CDR1 is KGHSH and CDR2 LQKENI.

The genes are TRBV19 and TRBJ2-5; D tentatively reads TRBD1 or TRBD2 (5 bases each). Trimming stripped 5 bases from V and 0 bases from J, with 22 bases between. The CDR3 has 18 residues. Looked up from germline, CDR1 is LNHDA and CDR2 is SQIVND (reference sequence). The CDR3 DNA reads TGTGCCAGTAGTGTCTACGCGCCGGGACGGAGATACCAAGAGACCCAGTACTTC. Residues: CASSVYAPGRRYQETQYF.

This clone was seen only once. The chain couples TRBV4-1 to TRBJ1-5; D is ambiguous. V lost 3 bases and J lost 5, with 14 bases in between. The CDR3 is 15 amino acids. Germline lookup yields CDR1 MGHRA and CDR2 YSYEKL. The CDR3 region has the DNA TGCGCCAGCAGCCAGGCTTGGGTGAGCTATCAGCCCCAGCATTTT. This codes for CASSQAWVSYQPQHF.